This T cell receptor beta chain was found in a study of cytomegalovirus exposure and HLA in healthy donors. The CDR3 runs to 15 residues. V was trimmed by 0 bases and J by 0 bases, leaving 6 bases between them. Germline V gene data show CDR1 as SGHRS and CDR2 as YFSETQ. With 60 Vbeta and 13 Jbeta primers, the PCR was carried out. TCRdb's copy holds only in-frame clones and misses some; the assay was immunoSEQ multiplex PCR. The sample holds about 160,000 clones, about two thirds seen once. This clone was seen only a few times. Its cognate antigen is unknown. Study-wide results and limits: Later analysis suggested most CMV-associated TCR beta chains were HLA-restricted. Earlier analysis found most TCR beta V segments productive about 87% or about 30% of the time. Many donors carried some public TCRs, although rarity characterized most TCR sequences. One variant, a missense change in DCLRE1C, was linked in a later analysis to TCR beta V- and J-gene trimming.

The TCR originated in a young woman in good health and CMV-seropositive. V and J are TRBV5-1 and TRBJ2-2; D remains unclear. The sequenced sample was PBMCs. The CDR3 sequence: CASSLVPANTGELFF. CDR3 in DNA: TGCGCCAGCAGCTTGGTTCCCGCGAACACCGGGGAGCTGTTTTTT.